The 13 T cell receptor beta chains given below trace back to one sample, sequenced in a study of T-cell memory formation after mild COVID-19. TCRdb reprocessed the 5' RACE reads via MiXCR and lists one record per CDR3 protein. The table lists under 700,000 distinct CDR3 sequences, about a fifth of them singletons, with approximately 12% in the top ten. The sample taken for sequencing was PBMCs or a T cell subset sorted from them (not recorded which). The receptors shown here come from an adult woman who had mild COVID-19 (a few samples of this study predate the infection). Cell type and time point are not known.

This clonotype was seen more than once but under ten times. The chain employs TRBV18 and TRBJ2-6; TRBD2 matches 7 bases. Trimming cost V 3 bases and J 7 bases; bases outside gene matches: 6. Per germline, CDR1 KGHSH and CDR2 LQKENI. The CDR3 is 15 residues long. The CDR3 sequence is CASSPRGTLANVLTF. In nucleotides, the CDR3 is TGTGCCAGCTCACCGCGGGGGACCCTCGCCAACGTCCTGACTTTC.

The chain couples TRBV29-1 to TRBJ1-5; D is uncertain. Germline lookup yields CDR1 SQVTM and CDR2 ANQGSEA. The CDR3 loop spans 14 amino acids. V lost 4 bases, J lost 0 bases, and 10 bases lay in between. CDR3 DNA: TGCAGCGTTGTCTTGTCAGGTAGCAATCAGCCCCAGCATTTT. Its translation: CSVVLSGSNQPQHF.

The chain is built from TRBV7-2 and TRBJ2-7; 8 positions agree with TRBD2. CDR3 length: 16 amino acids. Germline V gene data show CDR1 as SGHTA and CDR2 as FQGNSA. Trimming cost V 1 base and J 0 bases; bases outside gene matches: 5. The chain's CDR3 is CASSLDAGGYSYEQYF. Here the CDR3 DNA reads TGTGCCAGCAGCTTAGACGCGGGGGGTTACTCCTACGAGCAGTACTTC.

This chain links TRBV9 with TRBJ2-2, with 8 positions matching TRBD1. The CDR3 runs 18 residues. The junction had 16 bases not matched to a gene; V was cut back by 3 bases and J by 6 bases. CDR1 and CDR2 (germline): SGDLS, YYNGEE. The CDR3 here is CASSANPGQGSVPGELFF. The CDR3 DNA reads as TGTGCCAGCAGCGCAAACCCCGGACAGGGATCAGTCCCCGGGGAGCTGTTTTTT. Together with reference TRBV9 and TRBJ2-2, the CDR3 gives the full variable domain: DSGVTQTPKHLITATGQRVTLRCSPRSGDLSVYWYQQSLDQGLQFLIQYYNGEERAKGNILERFSAQQFPDLHSELNLSSLELGDSALYFCASSANPGQGSVPGELFFGEGSRLTVL.

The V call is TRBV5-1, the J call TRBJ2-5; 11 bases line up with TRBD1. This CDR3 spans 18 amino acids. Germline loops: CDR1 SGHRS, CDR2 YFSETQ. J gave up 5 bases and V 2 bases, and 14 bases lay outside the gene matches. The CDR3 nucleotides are TGCGCCAGCAGCTTAGGACAGGGGGCGTTATCGTTTAGGGAGACCCAGTACTTC. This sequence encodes CASSLGQGALSFRETQYF.

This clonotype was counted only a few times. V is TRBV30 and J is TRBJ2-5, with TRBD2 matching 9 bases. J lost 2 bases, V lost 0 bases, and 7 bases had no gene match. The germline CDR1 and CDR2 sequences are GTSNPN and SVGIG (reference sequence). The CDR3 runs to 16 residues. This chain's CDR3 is CAWSVSLAGPQETQYF. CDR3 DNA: TGTGCCTGGAGTGTTAGCCTAGCGGGACCTCAAGAGACCCAGTACTTC.

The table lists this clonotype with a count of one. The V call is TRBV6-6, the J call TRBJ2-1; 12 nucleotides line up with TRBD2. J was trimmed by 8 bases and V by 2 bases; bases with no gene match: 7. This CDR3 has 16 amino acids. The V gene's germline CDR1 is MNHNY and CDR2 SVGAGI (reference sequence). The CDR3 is CASSYPSGGDWDEQFF. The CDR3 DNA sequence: TGTGCCAGCAGTTACCCTAGCGGGGGGGACTGGGATGAGCAGTTCTTC.

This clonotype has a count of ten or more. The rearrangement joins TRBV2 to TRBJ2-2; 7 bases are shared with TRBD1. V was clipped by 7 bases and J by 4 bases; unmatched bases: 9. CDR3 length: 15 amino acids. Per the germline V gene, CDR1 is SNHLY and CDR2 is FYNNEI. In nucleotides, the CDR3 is TGTGCCAGCACCGAAAGGGGGCCGGGCACCGGGGAGCTGTTTTTT. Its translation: CASTERGPGTGELFF.

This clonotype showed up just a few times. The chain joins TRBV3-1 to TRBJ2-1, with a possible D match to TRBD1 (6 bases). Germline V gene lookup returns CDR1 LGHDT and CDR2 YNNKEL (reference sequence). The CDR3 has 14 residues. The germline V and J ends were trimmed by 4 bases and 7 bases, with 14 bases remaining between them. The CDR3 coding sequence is TGTGCCAGCAGCCTCCGGGACATTCCTAATGAGCAGTTCTTC. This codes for CASSLRDIPNEQFF.

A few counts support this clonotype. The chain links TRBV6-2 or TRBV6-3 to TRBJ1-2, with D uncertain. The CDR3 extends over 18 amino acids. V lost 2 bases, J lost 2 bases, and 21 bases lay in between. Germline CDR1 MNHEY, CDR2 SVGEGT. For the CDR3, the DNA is TGTGCCAGCAGTTACCCCCGTCCGAGTCAAGGCAGAAACTATGGCTACACCTTC. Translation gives CASSYPRPSQGRNYGYTF.

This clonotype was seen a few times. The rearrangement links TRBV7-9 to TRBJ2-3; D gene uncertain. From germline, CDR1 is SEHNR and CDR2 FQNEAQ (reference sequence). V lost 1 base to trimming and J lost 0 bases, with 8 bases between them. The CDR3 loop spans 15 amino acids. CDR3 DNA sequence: TGTGCCAGCAGCTTAGACTCAGCTAGCACAGATACGCAGTATTTT. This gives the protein CASSLDSASTDTQYF.

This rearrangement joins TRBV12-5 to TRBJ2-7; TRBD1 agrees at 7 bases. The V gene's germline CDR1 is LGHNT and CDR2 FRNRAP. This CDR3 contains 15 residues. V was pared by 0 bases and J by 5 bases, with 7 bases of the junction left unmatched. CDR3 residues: CASGLVPTGVHEQYF. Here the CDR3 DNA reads TGTGCTAGTGGTTTGGTACCAACAGGGGTCCACGAGCAGTACTTC.

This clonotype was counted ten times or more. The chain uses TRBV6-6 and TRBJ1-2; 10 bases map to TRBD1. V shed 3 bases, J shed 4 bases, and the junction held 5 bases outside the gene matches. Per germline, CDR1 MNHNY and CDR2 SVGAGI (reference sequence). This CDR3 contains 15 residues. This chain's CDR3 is CASSYDRGQSYGYTF. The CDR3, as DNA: TGTGCCAGCAGTTATGACAGGGGGCAAAGCTATGGCTACACCTTC.